This paragraph covers one T cell receptor beta chain sequence. This entry comes from a study of blood T cell repertoires in COVID-19. The V gene end was trimmed by 3 bases and the J gene end by 0 bases; junction bases not matched to a gene: 6. The germline V gene has CDR1 SGHRS and CDR2 YFSETQ. This CDR3 comprises 16 residues. Assay used: immunoSEQ multiplex PCR; TCRdb lists only in-frame clones, some missing. The table records 200,000 to 300,000 clones, roughly 83% of them present only once. The sample taken for sequencing was peripheral blood. This rearrangement joins TRBV5-1 to TRBJ2-7; 10 nucleotides agree with TRBD1. This sequence originates from a man older than 75 with acute or convalescent COVID-19. The CDR3 nucleotides are TGCGCCAGCAGCTACATGACAGGGGGCTCCTCCTACGAGCAGTACTTC. Protein product: CASSYMTGGSSYEQYF.